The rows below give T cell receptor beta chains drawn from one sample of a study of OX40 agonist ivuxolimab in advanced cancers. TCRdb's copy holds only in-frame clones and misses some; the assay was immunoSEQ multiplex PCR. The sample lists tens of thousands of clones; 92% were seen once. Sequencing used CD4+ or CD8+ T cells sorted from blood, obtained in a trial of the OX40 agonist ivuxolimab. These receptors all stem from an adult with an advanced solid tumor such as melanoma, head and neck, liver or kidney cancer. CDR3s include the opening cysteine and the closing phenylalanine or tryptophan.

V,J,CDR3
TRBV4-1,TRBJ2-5,CASSQVQGEKETQYF
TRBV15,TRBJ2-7,CATSPGLAIYEQYF
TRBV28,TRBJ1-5,CASSPYRGSRQPQHF
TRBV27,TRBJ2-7,CASKPGGSSYEQYF
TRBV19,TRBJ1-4,CASSTPGTGREKLFF
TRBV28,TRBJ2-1,CASSSHRVRGFNEQFF
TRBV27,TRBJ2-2,CASSDTNTGELFF
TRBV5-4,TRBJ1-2,CASSSSLGNANYGYTF
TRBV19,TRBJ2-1,CASSWGNGEQFF
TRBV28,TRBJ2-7,CASSSRMSYEQYF
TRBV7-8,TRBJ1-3,CASSSGTGGSGNTIYF
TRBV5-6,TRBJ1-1,CASSPPTGNTEAFF
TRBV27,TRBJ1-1,CASSLLNRGTEAFF
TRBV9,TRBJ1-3,CASSGDLSGNTIYF
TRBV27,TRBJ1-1,CASSSLVNTEAFF
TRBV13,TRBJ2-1,CASSSARQVYNEQFF
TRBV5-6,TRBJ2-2,CASSLVGTGELFF
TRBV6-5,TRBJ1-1,CASFGQGFLNTEAFF
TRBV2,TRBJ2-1,CASSDSLASYNEQFF
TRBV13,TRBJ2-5,CASSPGDRSHQETQYF
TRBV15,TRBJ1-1,CATSRDLSEAFF
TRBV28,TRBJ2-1,CASSIHPESYNEQFF
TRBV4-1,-,CASSQTLRGAYEQYF
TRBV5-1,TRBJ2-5,CASSRGGTEGETQYF
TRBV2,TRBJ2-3,CASSDSESTDTQYF
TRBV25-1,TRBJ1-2,CASSEWISGSGGYTF
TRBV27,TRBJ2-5,CASRPEGGRLRETQYF
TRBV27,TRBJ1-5,CASSLVGLNQPQHF
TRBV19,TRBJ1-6,CASSPRQGPSGWTPLHF
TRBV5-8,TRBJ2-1,CASSWGLSLNEQFF
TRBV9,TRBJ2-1,CASSPYRGFYNEQFF
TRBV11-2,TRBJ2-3,CASSLLNSLASSTDTQYF
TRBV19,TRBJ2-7,CASSTGQGVGYEQYF
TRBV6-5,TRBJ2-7,CASSSSGEQYF
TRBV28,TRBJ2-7,CASSLTGGAYEQYF
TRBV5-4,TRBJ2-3,CASSFGSREIIDTQYF
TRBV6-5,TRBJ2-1,CASSFLAGDGDEQFF
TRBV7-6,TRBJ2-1,CASSLGLADNEQFF
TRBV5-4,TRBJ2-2,CASSDGVGELFF
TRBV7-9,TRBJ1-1,CASSFDREVTEAFF